The 5 T cell receptor beta chains reported below all come from one sample, sequenced in a study of blood T cell repertoires in COVID-19. Sequencing used immunoSEQ multiplex PCR; TCRdb keeps in-frame clones, though not all of them. The table has a few hundred thousand clones, around 84% seen once. What was sequenced was PBMCs or T cells enriched from blood (not recorded which). The receptor set was obtained from a man younger than 45 with acute COVID-19.

This chain joins TRBV21-1 and TRBJ2-2; the DNA was not compared with TRBD2, the D call given in the table. TRBV21-1 is deemed a pseudogene. The CDR3 runs to 19 residues. CDR3 DNA sequence: TGTGCCAGCAGCAAAGAATTGGAACTAGCGGGAGAGAGCACCGGGGAGCTGTTTTTT. It codes for CASSKELELAGESTGELFF.

V is TRBV27 and J is TRBJ2-1; D is uncertain. CDR3 length: 14 residues. The V gene lost 8 bases and the J gene lost 0 bases, with 11 bases spanning the gap. Per the germline V gene, CDR1 is MNHEY and CDR2 is SMNVEV (reference sequence). As DNA, the CDR3 is TGTGCCAGCGGGCTCGCCGGCTCCTACAATGAGCAGTTCTTC. It yields the protein CASGLAGSYNEQFF.

The chain recombines TRBV24-1 with TRBJ2-1, with D perhaps matching TRBD2 (5 bases). The CDR3 contains 11 residues. V gave up 9 bases and J gave up 9 bases, with 11 bases separating them. Germline V gene data show CDR1 as KGHDR and CDR2 as SFDVKD. As DNA, the CDR3 is TGTGCCACCGGCGGGTATGGTGAGCAGTTCTTC. Protein sequence: CATGGYGEQFF.

The chain joins TRBV24-1 to TRBJ2-5, with 10 bases matching TRBD1. Germline CDR1 KGHDR, CDR2 SFDVKD. V gave up 3 bases and J gave up 2 bases; unmatched junction bases: 8. The CDR3 has 17 residues. The CDR3 nucleotides read TGTGCCACCAGTGATCCTGGGACAGGGGCCCTACAAGAGACCCAGTACTTC. Amino acid sequence: CATSDPGTGALQETQYF.

The rearrangement links TRBV18 to TRBJ2-7; tentative D call: TRBD1 (6 bases). The V gene lost 2 bases and the J gene lost 4 bases, with 9 bases spanning the gap. CDR1 and CDR2 from the germline V gene are KGHSH and LQKENI. The CDR3 sequence is 13 residues long. CDR3 amino acids: CASSPSGDYEQYV. The CDR3 bases are TGTGCCAGCTCACCATCAGGGGATTACGAGCAGTACGTC.